This T cell receptor (beta chain) was identified in a study of cytotoxic CD8 clonotypes in ibrutinib-treated CLL. On the study more broadly: On average, each sample had hundreds of thousands of productive templates and under 95,000 productive rearrangements.

Data came from immunoSEQ multiplex PCR; TCRdb stores just in-frame clones and leaves some out. In the table there are approximately 150,000 clones, 70% to 90% of which are singletons. The V segment lost 2 bases and the J segment 4 bases; nucleotides outside the gene matches: 16. CDR3 length equals 19 residues. CDR1 and CDR2 from the germline V gene are MRHNA and SNTAGT. This TCR derives from a human donor with chronic lymphocytic leukemia. Sequencing was performed on PBMCs, taken at disease progression, from a patient treated with ibrutinib. V and J are TRBV6-4 and TRBJ1-2; 10 bases line up with TRBD1. The CDR3 DNA reads TGTGCCAGCAGTGACACCCCCGGGACAGGGGCCTATAGACTCTATGGCTACACCTTC. It specifies CASSDTPGTGAYRLYGYTF.